This T cell receptor beta chain was captured by sequencing in a study of blood T cell repertoires in COVID-19. Turning to the study itself: From the United States, Italy and Spain came samples of acute and convalescent COVID-19. PBMCs, B-cell-depleted T cells, or T cells were the source of the cDNA or gDNA that made up the material.

Original processing methods: Reference gene primers were amplified, and this amplification served to estimate nucleated cell counts. Here immunoSEQ multiplex PCR was the method, and the copy in TCRdb shows in-frame clones only, minus some. D and trimming were read from the DNA, whereas the V and J calls and clone size are those reported in that table. The table records 100,000 to 150,000 clones, under 90% of them present only once. CDR1 is LNHDA and CDR2 is SQIVND in the germline V gene (reference sequence). The V end was cut by 7 bases, the J end by 6 bases, with 19 bases between. This CDR3 is built from 14 residues.

The genes are TRBV19 and TRBJ2-7, with D possibly being TRBD1 (5 bases). The source material was PBMCs or T cells enriched from blood (not recorded which). This TCR came from a middle-aged man with acute COVID-19. CDR3 amino acids: CASTPPGIDGEQYF. The CDR3 DNA reads as TGTGCCAGTACCCCACCAGGGATTGATGGCGAGCAGTACTTC.